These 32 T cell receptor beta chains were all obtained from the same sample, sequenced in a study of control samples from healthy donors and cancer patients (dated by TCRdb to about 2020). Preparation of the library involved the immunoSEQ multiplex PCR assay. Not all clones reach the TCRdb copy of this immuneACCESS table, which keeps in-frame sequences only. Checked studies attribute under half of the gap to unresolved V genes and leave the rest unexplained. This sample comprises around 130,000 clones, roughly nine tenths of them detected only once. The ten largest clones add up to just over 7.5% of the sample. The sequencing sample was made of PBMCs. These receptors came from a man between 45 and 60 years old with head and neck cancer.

CDR3 sequence: CASRQGFWNEQFF. The DNA of the CDR3 is TGTGCCAGTAGACAGGGGTTCTGGAATGAGCAGTTCTTC. The chain employs TRBV19 and TRBJ2-1; the match to TRBD1 covers 7 bases. J lost 7 bases, V lost 6 bases, and 6 bases had no gene match. Germline CDR1 and CDR2: LNHDA and SQIVND (reference sequence). The CDR3 consists of 13 residues.

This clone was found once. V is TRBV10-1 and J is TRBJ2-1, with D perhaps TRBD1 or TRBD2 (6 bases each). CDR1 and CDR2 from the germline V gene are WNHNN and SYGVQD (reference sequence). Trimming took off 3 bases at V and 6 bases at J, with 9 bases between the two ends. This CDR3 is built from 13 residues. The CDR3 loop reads CASSDGGGNEQFF. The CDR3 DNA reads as TGCGCCAGCAGTGATGGAGGGGGCAATGAGCAGTTCTTC.

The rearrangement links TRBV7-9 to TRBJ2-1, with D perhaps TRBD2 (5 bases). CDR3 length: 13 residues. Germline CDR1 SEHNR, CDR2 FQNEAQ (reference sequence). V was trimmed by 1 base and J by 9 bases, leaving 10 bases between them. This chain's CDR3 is CASSLGERPEQFF. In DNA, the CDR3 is TGTGCCAGCAGCTTAGGTGAGCGGCCTGAGCAGTTCTTC.

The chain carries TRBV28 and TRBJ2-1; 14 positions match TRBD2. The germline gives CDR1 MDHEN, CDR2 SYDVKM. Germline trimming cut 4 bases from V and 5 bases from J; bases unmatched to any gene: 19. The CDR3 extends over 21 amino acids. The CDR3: CASSSSHSRTSGRNWNNEQFF. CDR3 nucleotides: TGTGCCAGCAGTTCCTCTCACAGCCGGACTAGCGGGAGGAATTGGAACAATGAGCAGTTCTTC. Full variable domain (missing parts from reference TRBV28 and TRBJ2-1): DVKVTQSSRYLVKRTGEKVFLECVQDMDHENMFWYRQDPGLGLRLIYFSYDVKMKEKGDIPEGYSVSREKKERFSLILESASTNQTSMYLCASSSSHSRTSGRNWNNEQFFGPGTRLTVL.

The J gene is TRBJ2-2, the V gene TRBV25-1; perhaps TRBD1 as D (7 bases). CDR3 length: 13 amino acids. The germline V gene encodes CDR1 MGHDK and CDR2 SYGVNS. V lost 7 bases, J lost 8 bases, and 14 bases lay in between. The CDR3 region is CASNRGGAGELFF. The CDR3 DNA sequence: TGTGCCAGCAACAGGGGCGGGGCGGGGGAGCTGTTTTTT.

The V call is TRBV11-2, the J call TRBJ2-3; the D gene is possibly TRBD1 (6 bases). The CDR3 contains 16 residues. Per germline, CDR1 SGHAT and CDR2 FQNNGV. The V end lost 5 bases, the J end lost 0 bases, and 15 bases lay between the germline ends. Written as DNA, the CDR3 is TGTGCCAGCAGCCCCGTCCTGGGGGCAAGCACAGATACGCAGTATTTT. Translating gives CASSPVLGASTDTQYF.

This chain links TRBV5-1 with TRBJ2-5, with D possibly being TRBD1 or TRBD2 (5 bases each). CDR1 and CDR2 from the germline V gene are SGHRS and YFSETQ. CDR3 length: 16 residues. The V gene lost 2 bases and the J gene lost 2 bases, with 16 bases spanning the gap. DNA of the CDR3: TGCGCCAGCAGCTTTGGGCGAGGGGTTGGGCAAGAGACCCAGTACTTC. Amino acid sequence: CASSFGRGVGQETQYF.

In nucleotides, the CDR3 is TGTGCCAGCAGCTTAAGGGGGCCGAACACTGAAGCTTTCTTT. It specifies CASSLRGPNTEAFF. The chain links TRBV7-2 to TRBJ1-1, with 7 bases that match TRBD1. The germline gives CDR1 SGHTA, CDR2 FQGNSA. The V gene end was trimmed by 2 bases and the J gene end by 1 base; junction bases not matched to a gene: 1. The CDR3 is 14 residues long.

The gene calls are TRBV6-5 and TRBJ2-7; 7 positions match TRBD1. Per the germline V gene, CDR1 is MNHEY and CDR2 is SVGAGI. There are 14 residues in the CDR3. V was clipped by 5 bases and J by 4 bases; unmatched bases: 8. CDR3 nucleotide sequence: TGTGCCAGCAGTCTGGGGACAGAAGGGTACGAGCAGTACTTC. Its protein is CASSLGTEGYEQYF.

CDR3 in DNA: TGTGCCAGCAAGGAGGGACCAGGAGGGAACACTGAAGCTTTCTTT. It translates to CASKEGPGGNTEAFF. The J gene is TRBJ1-1, the V gene TRBV6-5; tentatively, D is TRBD1 (5 bases). CDR1 and CDR2 from the germline V gene are MNHEY and SVGAGI. V lost 7 bases and J lost 1, with 16 bases in between. The CDR3 sequence is 15 residues long.

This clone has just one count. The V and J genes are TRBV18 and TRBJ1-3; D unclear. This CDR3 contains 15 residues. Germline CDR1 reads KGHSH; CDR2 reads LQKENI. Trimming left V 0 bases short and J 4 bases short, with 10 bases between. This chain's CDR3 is CASSPPAEGGNTIYF. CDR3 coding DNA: TGTGCCAGCTCACCACCTGCGGAGGGAGGAAACACCATATATTTT.

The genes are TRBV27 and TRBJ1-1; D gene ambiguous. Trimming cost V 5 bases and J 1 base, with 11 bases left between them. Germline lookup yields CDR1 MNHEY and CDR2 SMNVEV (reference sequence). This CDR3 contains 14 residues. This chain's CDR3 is CASSTDGKNTEAFF. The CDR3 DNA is TGTGCCAGCAGTACGGACGGAAAGAACACTGAAGCTTTCTTT.

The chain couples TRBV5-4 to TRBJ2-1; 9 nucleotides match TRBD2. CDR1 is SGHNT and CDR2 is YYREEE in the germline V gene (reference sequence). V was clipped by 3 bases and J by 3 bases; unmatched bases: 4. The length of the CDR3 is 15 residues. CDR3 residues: CASSSGTSSYNEQFF. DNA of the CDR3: TGTGCCAGCAGCTCCGGGACTAGCAGCTACAATGAGCAGTTCTTC. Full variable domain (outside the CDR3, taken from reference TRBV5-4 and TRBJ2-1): ETGVTQSPTHLIKTRGQQVTLRCSSQSGHNTVSWYQQALGQGPQFIFQYYREEENGRGNFPPRFSGLQFPNYSSELNVNALELDDSALYLCASSSGTSSYNEQFFGPGTRLTVL.

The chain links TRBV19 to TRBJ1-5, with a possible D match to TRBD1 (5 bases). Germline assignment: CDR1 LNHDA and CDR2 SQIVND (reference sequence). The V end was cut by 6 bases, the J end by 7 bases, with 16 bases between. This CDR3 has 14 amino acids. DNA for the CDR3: TGTGCCAGTAGCTTTCTGCTTCAGGGCCAGCCCCAGCATTTT. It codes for CASSFLLQGQPQHF.

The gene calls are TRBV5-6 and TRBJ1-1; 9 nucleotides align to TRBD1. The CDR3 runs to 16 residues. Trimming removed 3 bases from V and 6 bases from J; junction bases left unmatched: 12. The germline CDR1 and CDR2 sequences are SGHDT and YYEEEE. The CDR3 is CASSSPGTGNRAEAFF. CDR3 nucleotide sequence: TGTGCCAGCAGCTCCCCCGGGACAGGGAATAGGGCTGAAGCTTTCTTT.

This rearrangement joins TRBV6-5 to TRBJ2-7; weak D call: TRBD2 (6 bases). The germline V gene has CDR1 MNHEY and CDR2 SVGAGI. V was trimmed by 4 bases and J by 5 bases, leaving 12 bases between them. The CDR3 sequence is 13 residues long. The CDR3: CASSFGGPDEQYF. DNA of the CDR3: TGTGCCAGCAGTTTCGGGGGTCCCGACGAGCAGTACTTC.

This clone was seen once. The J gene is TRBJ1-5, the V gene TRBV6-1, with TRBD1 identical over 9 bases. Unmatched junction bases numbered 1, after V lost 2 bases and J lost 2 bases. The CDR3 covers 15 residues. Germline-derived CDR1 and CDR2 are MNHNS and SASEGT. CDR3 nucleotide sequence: TGTGCCAGCAGTGAAAGACAGGGGGGCAATCAGCCCCAGCATTTT. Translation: CASSERQGGNQPQHF.

CDR3 coding DNA: TGTGCCAGCAGCTTAACCGGGACAGGGAAGTCCGGGGAGCTGTTTTTT. Protein: CASSLTGTGKSGELFF. The rearrangement uses TRBV5-5 and TRBJ2-2; 9 bases are a match to TRBD1. The CDR3 spans 16 residues. J gave up 6 bases and V 2 bases, and 8 bases lay outside the gene matches. CDR1 and CDR2 (germline): SGHKS, YYEKEE (reference sequence).

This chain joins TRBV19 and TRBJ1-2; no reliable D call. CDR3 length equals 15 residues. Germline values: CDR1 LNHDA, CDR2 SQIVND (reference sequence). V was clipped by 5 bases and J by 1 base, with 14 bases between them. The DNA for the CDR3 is TGTGCCAGTAGTTGGAGTGGAGAGGGTAACTATGGCTACACCTTC. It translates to CASSWSGEGNYGYTF.

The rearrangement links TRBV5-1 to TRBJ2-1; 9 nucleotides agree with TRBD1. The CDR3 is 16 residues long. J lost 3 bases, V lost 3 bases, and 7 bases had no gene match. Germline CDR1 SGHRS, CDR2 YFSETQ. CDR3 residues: CASSSLGQGNYNEQFF. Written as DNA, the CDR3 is TGCGCCAGCAGCTCCCTGGGACAGGGCAACTACAATGAGCAGTTCTTC.

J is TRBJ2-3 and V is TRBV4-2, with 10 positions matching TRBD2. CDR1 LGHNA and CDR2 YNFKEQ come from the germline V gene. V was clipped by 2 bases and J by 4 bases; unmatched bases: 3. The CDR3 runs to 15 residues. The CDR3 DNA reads TGTGCCAGCAGCCAAACTAGCGGGATGGCAGATACGCAGTATTTT. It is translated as CASSQTSGMADTQYF.

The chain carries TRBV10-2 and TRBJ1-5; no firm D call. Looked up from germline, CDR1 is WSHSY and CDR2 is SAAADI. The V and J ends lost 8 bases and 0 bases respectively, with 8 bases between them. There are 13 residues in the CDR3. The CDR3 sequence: CASDRYSNQPQHF. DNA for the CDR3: TGCGCCAGCGATAGGTATAGCAATCAGCCCCAGCATTTT.

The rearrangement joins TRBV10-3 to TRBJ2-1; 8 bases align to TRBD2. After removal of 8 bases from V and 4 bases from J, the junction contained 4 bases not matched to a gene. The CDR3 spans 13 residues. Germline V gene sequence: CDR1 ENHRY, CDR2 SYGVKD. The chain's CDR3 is CAIGGGGYNEQFF. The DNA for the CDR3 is TGTGCCATCGGTGGCGGGGGGTACAATGAGCAGTTCTTC.

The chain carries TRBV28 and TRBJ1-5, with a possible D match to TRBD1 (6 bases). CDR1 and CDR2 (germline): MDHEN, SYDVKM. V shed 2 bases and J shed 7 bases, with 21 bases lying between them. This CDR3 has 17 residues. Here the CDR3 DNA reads TGTGCCAGCAGTTTAGACCCCGAGACAGGAGTGGTACAGCCCCAGCATTTT. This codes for CASSLDPETGVVQPQHF. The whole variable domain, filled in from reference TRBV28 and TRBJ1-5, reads DVKVTQSSRYLVKRTGEKVFLECVQDMDHENMFWYRQDPGLGLRLIYFSYDVKMKEKGDIPEGYSVSREKKERFSLILESASTNQTSMYLCASSLDPETGVVQPQHFGDGTRLSIL.

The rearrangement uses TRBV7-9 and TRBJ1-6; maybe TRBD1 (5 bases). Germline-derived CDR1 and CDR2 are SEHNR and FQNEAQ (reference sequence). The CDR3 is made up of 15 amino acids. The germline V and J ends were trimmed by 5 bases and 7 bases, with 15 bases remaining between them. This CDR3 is CASSPYQGMNSPLHF. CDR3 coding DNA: TGTGCCAGCAGCCCCTACCAGGGTATGAATTCACCCCTCCACTTT.

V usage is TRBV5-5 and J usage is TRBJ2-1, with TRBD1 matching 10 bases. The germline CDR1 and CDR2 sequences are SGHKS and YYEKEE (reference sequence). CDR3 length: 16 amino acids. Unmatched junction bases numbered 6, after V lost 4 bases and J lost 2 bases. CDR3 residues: CASSEMGTGAYNEQFF. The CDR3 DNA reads TGTGCCAGCAGCGAAATGGGGACAGGGGCCTACAATGAGCAGTTCTTC.

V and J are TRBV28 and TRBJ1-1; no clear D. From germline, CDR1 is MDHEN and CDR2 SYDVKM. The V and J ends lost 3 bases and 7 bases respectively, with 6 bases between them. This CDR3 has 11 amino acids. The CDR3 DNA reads TGTGCCAGCAGTTTCGTGGGTGAAGCTTTCTTT. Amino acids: CASSFVGEAFF.

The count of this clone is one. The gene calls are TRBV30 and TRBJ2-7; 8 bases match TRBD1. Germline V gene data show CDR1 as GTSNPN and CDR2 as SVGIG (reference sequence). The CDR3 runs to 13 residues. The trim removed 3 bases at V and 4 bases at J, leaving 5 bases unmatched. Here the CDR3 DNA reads TGTGCCTGGAGGCTGCAGGGGGCTTACGAGCAGTACTTC. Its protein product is CAWRLQGAYEQYF.

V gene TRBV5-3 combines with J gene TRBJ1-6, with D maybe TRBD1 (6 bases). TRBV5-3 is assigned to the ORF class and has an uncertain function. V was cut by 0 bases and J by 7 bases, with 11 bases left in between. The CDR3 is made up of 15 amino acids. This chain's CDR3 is CARSLEDSTNSPLHF. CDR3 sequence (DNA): TGTGCCAGAAGCTTGGAGGACAGCACAAATTCACCCCTCCACTTT.

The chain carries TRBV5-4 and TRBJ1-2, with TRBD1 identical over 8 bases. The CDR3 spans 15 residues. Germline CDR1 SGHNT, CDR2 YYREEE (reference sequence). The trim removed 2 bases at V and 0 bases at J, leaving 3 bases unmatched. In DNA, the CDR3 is TGTGCCAGCAGCTTAGGACAGGGACCTAACTATGGCTACACCTTC. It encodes CASSLGQGPNYGYTF.

The CDR3 DNA reads as TGCGCCAGCAGCTTGGAGGCGCCAGGGGTAATGAACACTGAAGCTTTCTTT. It yields the protein CASSLEAPGVMNTEAFF. This rearrangement joins TRBV5-1 to TRBJ1-1; weak D call: TRBD1 (6 bases). The V and J ends lost 0 bases and 0 bases respectively, with 15 bases between them. The germline gives CDR1 SGHRS, CDR2 YFSETQ. This CDR3 region has 17 residues.

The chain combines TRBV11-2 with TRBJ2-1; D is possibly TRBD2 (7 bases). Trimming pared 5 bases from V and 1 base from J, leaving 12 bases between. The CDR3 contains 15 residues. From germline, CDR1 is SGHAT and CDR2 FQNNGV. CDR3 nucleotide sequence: TGTGCCAGCAGCAGAGGGGGGGTTTCCTACAATGAGCAGTTCTTC. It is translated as CASSRGGVSYNEQFF.